This is a list of T cell receptor beta chains from one sample in a study of T cell responses to AZD1222 COVID-19 vaccine. Produced via immunoSEQ multiplex PCR; TCRdb's table is partial and in-frame only. The sample yields approximately 70,000 clones, about nine tenths seen once. The specimen comprised peripheral blood, sampled 28 days after the second dose of the MenACWY control vaccine. These TCRs come from an adult who received the MenACWY meningococcal vaccine as a control. The conserved cysteine and the conserved F or W are not part of the CDR3 here. Each record gives: V gene, J gene, CDR3 protein.

>TRBV6-6|TRBJ1-3
ASSTGQSSGNTIY
>TRBV5-1|TRBJ2-2
ASSLAGATGGTGELF
>TRBV6-5|TRBJ1-4
ASSLGQGRTNEKLF
>TRBV2|TRBJ1-6
ASSTRTGGSPLH
>TRBV6-6|TRBJ2-2
ASSLTGPNTGELF
>TRBV7-9|TRBJ2-7
ASSHVSGGTYEQY
>TRBV3-1/TRBV3-2|TRBJ2-1
ASSQDIGSYNEQF
>TRBV5-5|TRBJ1-1
ASSLPSTVSTEAF
>TRBV4-2|TRBJ1-2
ASSQKTGVNYGYT
>TRBV15|TRBJ1-6
ATSRDLENSPLH
>TRBV7-2|TRBJ1-6
ASSPDGGSPLH
>TRBV29-1|TRBJ1-1
SVVRQVTEAF
>TRBV6-1|TRBJ2-3
ASSEGGAGDTQY
>TRBV19|TRBJ1-4
ASIYRRKLF
>TRBV5-1|TRBJ2-3
ASSRQGAKDTQY
>TRBV7-6|TRBJ1-1
ASSLGARGNTEAF
>TRBV5-1|TRBJ1-6
ASSLSGGRNSPLH
>TRBV5-1|TRBJ1-1
ASSTQGTLLNTEAF
>TRBV19|TRBJ2-7
ASILAGAYRYYEQY
>TRBV27|TRBJ2-3
ASSHRSTSGGTDTQY
>TRBV6-5|TRBJ2-7
ASSYSHSTSYEQY
>TRBV11-2|TRBJ1-2
ASSLDWQTHYGYT
>TRBV6-2/TRBV6-3|TRBJ1-5
ASSQPGSNQPQH
>TRBV9|TRBJ1-6
ASSERQGSSYNSPLH
>TRBV9|TRBJ2-1
ASSGGTSGGYNEQF
>TRBV4-3|TRBJ1-4
ASSQEWGSGRSNEKLF
>TRBV5-4|TRBJ1-1
ASSFTTGNTEAF
>TRBV30|TRBJ2-3
AWSVGQRTSTDTQY
>TRBV5-1|TRBJ2-7
ASSLEGTYEQY
>TRBV5-1|TRBJ1-1
ASSLGTATDLNTEAF
>TRBV7-2|TRBJ2-3
ASSSPKPTDTQY
>TRBV7-2|TRBJ2-7
ASSLEAGGIYEQY
>TRBV4-2|TRBJ1-3
ASSQGQGSSGNTIY
>TRBV5-4|TRBJ2-1
ASSLASGAGRNEQF
>TRBV19|TRBJ1-1
ASSDRGGAGTEAF
>TRBV18|TRBJ1-1
ASSPQAGADTEAF
>TRBV5-1|TRBJ1-1
ASSLRQGSTEAF
>TRBV4-3|TRBJ2-7
ASSQYWTAPYEQY
>TRBV6-5|TRBJ1-5
ASRRQLNQPQH
>TRBV5-5|TRBJ2-5
ASGSGTGIRETQY
>TRBV21-1|TRBJ1-2
ASSQIPDGLSTGYT
>TRBV9|TRBJ2-1
ASSVDFTTQF
>TRBV14|TRBJ2-6
ASSTRQGANSGANVLT
>TRBV19|TRBJ1-1
ASSVTGVNTEAF
>TRBV7-9|TRBJ1-1
ASSSKQGLGNTEAF
>TRBV6-5|TRBJ1-5
ASWRPDYSNQPQH
>TRBV19|TRBJ2-3
ASSNQAWNTQY
>TRBV3-1/TRBV3-2|TRBJ1-4
ASSRISLGATNEKLF
>TRBV5-1|TRBJ1-1
ASSAQGSGTEAF
>TRBV7-2|TRBJ2-7
ASSPARNSYEQY
>TRBV7-9|TRBJ1-2
ASSLDSGYGYT
>TRBV7-9|TRBJ1-1
ASSPTTAANTEAF
>TRBV24-1|TRBJ1-1
ATSDSGFTTEAF
>TRBV2|TRBJ2-1
ASKVALEQF
>TRBV5-1|TRBJ1-2
ASSGTAGDYGYT
>TRBV6-5|TRBJ2-5
ASRRPKETQY
>TRBV28|TRBJ1-3
ASSLGGLGGNTIY
>TRBV4-3|TRBJ2-2
ASSQEGGSAGELF
>TRBV3-1/TRBV3-2|TRBJ2-1
ASSLRPAKQF